These T cell receptor beta chains were read from a single sample in a study of blood T cell repertoires in COVID-19. Generated by immunoSEQ multiplex PCR, the TCRdb table keeps only in-frame clones and is missing some. The table shows nearly 200,000 clones, with roughly 90% occurring only once. The sequencing sample was made of PBMCs or T cells enriched from blood (not recorded which). The origin of the receptors is a woman between 18 and 30 years old who had recovered from COVID-19. CDR3s include the opening cysteine and the closing phenylalanine or tryptophan. Each record gives: clone size, J gene, D gene, V gene, CDR3 DNA, CDR3 protein. D genes are given only for firm matches. Some rows have no size entry. The others give once, few or many, or a class for an expanded clone.

. TRBJ1-1 . TRBV30 TGTGCCTGGAGTGTACAGGGCGGGAACACTGAAGCTTTCTTT CAWSVQGGNTEAFF
. TRBJ2-3 TRBD2 TRBV28 TGTGCCAGCGGCTGGACCCGTAGCGGGGGCACAGATACGCAGTATTTT CASGWTRSGGTDTQYF
. TRBJ2-2 . TRBV19 TGTGCCAGTAGTATCGCAGGGGACACCGGGGAGCTGTTTTTT CASSIAGDTGELFF
once TRBJ2-5 . TRBV5-6 TGTGCCAGCAGCTTGCGCACGGTAGAGACCCAGTACTTC CASSLRTVETQYF
. TRBJ2-5 TRBD1 TRBV12-3/TRBV12-4 TGTGCCAGCAGGTTGGGGACAGGTCGGACCCAGTACTTC CASRLGTGRTQYF
. TRBJ2-3 TRBD2 TRBV7-2 TGTGCCAGCAGCTTAGTCTTAGCGGGGGGCCCAGATACGCAGTATTTT CASSLVLAGGPDTQYF
. TRBJ2-1 . TRBV2 TGTGCCAGCAGCCTCGGAGGGGGCGCGAATGAGCAGTTCTTC CASSLGGGANEQFF
. TRBJ2-2 TRBD2 TRBV11-2 TGTGCCAGCAGCTCGCTAGCGGGGGGGCACCGGGAGCTGTTTTTT CASSSLAGGHRELFF
. TRBJ1-1 . TRBV28 TGTGCCAGCAGTTTATCAGGGGAAGCTTTCTTT CASSLSGEAFF
. TRBJ1-1 . TRBV7-9 TGTGCCAGCAGCTTCTATGGTATGGACACTGAAGCTTTCTTT CASSFYGMDTEAFF
. TRBJ1-5 TRBD1 TRBV5-6 TGTGCCAGCAGCTTCTCCGGGACAGGGTTTCTTCAGCCCCAGCATTTT CASSFSGTGFLQPQHF
. TRBJ2-1 . TRBV9 TGTGCCAGCAGCGGAGTAAACAGGGTTGGGCAGTTCTTC CASSGVNRVGQFF
. TRBJ1-2 . TRBV28 TGTGCCAGCAGTCCCGGGGAGGAGGGGAGCTATGGCTACACCTTC CASSPGEEGSYGYTF
. TRBJ2-6 . TRBV19 TGTGCCACCTACGAAGGGGGTAGGGCCTCTGGGGCCAACGTCCTGACTTTC CATYEGGRASGANVLTF
once TRBJ1-2 . TRBV30 TGTGCCTGGATCGGGGTCTCAACCACCCCATACACCTTC CAWIGVSTTPYTF
. TRBJ2-2 TRBD1 TRBV5-1 TGCGCCAGCAGCCTGGACAGGGACCGGGTTTCCGCGAACACCGGGGAGCTGTTTTTT CASSLDRDRVSANTGELFF
. TRBJ2-3 TRBD2 TRBV7-9 TGTGCCAGCAGCGGCCGGGGGGGCAGAGATACGCAGTATTTT CASSGRGGRDTQYF
. TRBJ2-7 TRBD2 TRBV2 TGTGCCAGCTTTTTCCCTAGCGGGGGTCGTGGGTCCTACGAGCAGTACTTC CASFFPSGGRGSYEQYF
. TRBJ1-2 TRBD1 TRBV4-1 TGCGCCAGCAGCCAAGAAACTTCCCGGACAGGCCAGAGGGGCTACACCTTC CASSQETSRTGQRGYTF
. TRBJ2-1 TRBD2 TRBV5-4 TGTGCCAGCAGTCTAGCGGGGACCATGATTCCCTACAATGAGCAGTTCTTC CASSLAGTMIPYNEQFF
. TRBJ2-3 . TRBV30 TGTGCCTGGAGTATGTTAGTTGAGGCAGATACGCAGTATTTT CAWSMLVEADTQYF
. TRBJ1-6 . TRBV7-9 TGTGCCAGCAGCTTTCAGGGTCGGTCACCCCTCCACTTT CASSFQGRSPLHF
. TRBJ2-1 TRBD1 TRBV6-2/TRBV6-3 TGTGCCAGCAGTTACGACGGGGGAGGGACAGGGGACTACAATGAGCAGTTCTTC CASSYDGGGTGDYNEQFF
. TRBJ2-1 TRBD1 TRBV30 TGTGCCTGGAGGATAGCAGGGGGTCCGTTCTTC CAWRIAGGPFF
. TRBJ2-1 TRBD1 TRBV29-1 TGCAGCATCCGGGACAGTCACTACAATGAGCAGTTCTTC CSIRDSHYNEQFF
. TRBJ2-7 . TRBV5-4 TGTGCCAGCAGCTTGGGGGGACACCTCTACGAGCAGTACTTC CASSLGGHLYEQYF
. TRBJ1-2 . TRBV5-5 TGTGCCAGCAGCTTGGACGGCTATGGCTACACCTTC CASSLDGYGYTF
. TRBJ1-6 . TRBV12-1 TGTGCCAGCAGCTTTTGCCCGTTTCCCCGAAAACAAAGGGGACAGGGGCATTCACCCCTCCACTTT CASSFCPFPRKQRGQGHSPLHF
. TRBJ1-3 . TRBV4-1 TGCGCCAGCAGCCAGCCTATCAGGGGCAACGGAAACACCATATATTTT CASSQPIRGNGNTIYF
. TRBJ1-4 TRBD1 TRBV5-5 TGTGCCAGCCGACCAGGGGGCGGGCCTAATGAAAAACTGTTTTTT CASRPGGGPNEKLFF
. TRBJ1-5 TRBD1 TRBV3-1/TRBV3-2 TGTGCCAGCAGCCAAGGACAGGGAGGTCAGCCCCAGCATTTT CASSQGQGGQPQHF
few TRBJ2-2 . TRBV6-2/TRBV6-3 TGTGCCAGCAGTTTAGGCGGGCCCCGCCTTAACACCGGGGAGCTGTTTTTT CASSLGGPRLNTGELFF
. TRBJ2-1 . TRBV24-1 TGTGCCACCAGTGATCTACAGGGCTCCCGATACAATGAGCAGTTCTTC CATSDLQGSRYNEQFF
few TRBJ1-1 . TRBV19 TGTGCCAGTAGTGTTCGGGGAATGGCTTTCTTT CASSVRGMAFF
medium-sized TRBJ1-2 TRBD1 TRBV29-1 TGCAGCGCCGACAGGGAGGTGGGATATGGCTACACCTTC CSADREVGYGYTF
. TRBJ2-7 . TRBV27 TGTGCCAGCAGTTTAGAGGGTGACACGAAGTACTTC CASSLEGDTKYF
. TRBJ1-4 TRBD1 TRBV11-3 TGTGCCAGCAGCTCGAGGCGGGACAGGATGGGAATTAATGAAAAACTGTTTTTT CASSSRRDRMGINEKLFF
few TRBJ1-1 . TRBV25-1 TGTGCCAGCAGTGATGTCAGAGCGCCGAACACTGAAGCTTTCTTT CASSDVRAPNTEAFF
. TRBJ2-1 TRBD2 TRBV3-1/TRBV3-2 TGTGCCAGCAGCCAAGTTCCCCCATCTAGCGGGGTGAACAATGAGCAGTTCTTC CASSQVPPSSGVNNEQFF
. TRBJ1-2 TRBD1 TRBV5-1 TGCGCCAGCAGCTTGGAGGACAGGGGGCGAGTTGGCTACACCTTC CASSLEDRGRVGYTF
. TRBJ1-1 . TRBV7-8 TGTGCCAGCAGCACTCGGGAAACTGAAGCTTTCTTT CASSTRETEAFF
. TRBJ2-7 . TRBV4-1 TGCGCCAGCAGCCAAGTTTCGGGTAGCAGCTCCTACGAGCAGTACTTC CASSQVSGSSSYEQYF
. TRBJ1-5 . TRBV28 TGTGCCAGCAGCCGGGTCATATATCAGCCCCAGCATTTT CASSRVIYQPQHF